This entry concerns a single T cell receptor beta chain. This sample is drawn from a study of T cell responses to AZD1222 COVID-19 vaccine. V was trimmed by 4 bases and J by 10 bases, leaving 8 bases between them. The germline gives CDR1 SEHNR, CDR2 FQNEAQ (reference sequence). The CDR3 has 11 amino acids. Sequencing used immunoSEQ multiplex PCR; TCRdb keeps in-frame clones, though not all of them. The table records about 120,000 clones, around 88% of them present only once. V gene TRBV7-9 combines with J gene TRBJ2-1, with D maybe TRBD1 (6 bases). The source was peripheral blood, collected 28 days after the second AZD1222 dose. This receptor was obtained from an adult who received the AZD1222 COVID-19 vaccine. CDR3 in DNA: TGTGCCAGCAGCTCGGGGACAGAGCAGTTCTTC. This translates into CASSSGTEQFF.